A single sample is the source of the 18 T cell receptor beta chains below, sequenced in a study of blood T cell repertoires in COVID-19. Method: immunoSEQ multiplex PCR; TCRdb's copy keeps in-frame clones and lacks some. The sample has 95,000 to 150,000 clones, around 89% seen once. Sequenced: peripheral blood. The receptor source for this set is a woman aged 55-70 years with COVID-19, enrolled during active disease.

The CDR3 sequence is CASWMEKETQYF. CDR3 DNA sequence: TGTGCCAGCTGGATGGAGAAAGAGACCCAGTACTTC. This rearrangement joins TRBV11-2 to TRBJ2-5; D ambiguous. This CDR3 contains 12 residues. V dropped 8 bases and J dropped 3 bases, with 10 bases sitting between them. Per the germline V gene, CDR1 is SGHAT and CDR2 is FQNNGV.

CDR3 residues: CASSYSAGEGQPQHF. CDR3 nucleotide sequence: TGTGCCAGCAGTTACTCGGCGGGTGAGGGTCAGCCCCAGCATTTT. The chain recombines TRBV6-5 with TRBJ1-5, with D unclear. Germline-derived CDR1 and CDR2 are MNHEY and SVGAGI. V was shortened by 0 bases and J by 6 bases, with 12 bases between the two germline ends. This CDR3 region has 15 residues.

V gene TRBV27 combines with J gene TRBJ2-7; D is perhaps TRBD2 (5 bases). The CDR3 loop spans 13 amino acids. The ends were cut back, 1 base at V and 7 bases at J, with 11 bases in the middle. The germline V gene has CDR1 MNHEY and CDR2 SMNVEV (reference sequence). The CDR3 sequence: CASSLWSGKEQYF. CDR3 nucleotide sequence: TGTGCCAGCAGTTTATGGTCGGGGAAGGAGCAGTACTTC.

V usage is TRBV5-1 and J usage is TRBJ2-7, with 9 nucleotides matching TRBD1. V trimming: 2 bases; J trimming: 3 bases; junction bases outside the gene matches: 6. The CDR3 spans 15 residues. In germline, CDR1 is SGHRS, CDR2 YFSETQ. CDR3 region: CASSFGGQGFYEQYF. The CDR3 DNA sequence: TGCGCCAGCAGCTTTGGGGGACAGGGCTTCTACGAGCAGTACTTC.

The chain couples TRBV19 to TRBJ2-7; D might be TRBD1 (5 bases). The V end was cut by 5 bases, the J end by 6 bases, with 14 bases between. The germline CDR1 and CDR2 sequences are LNHDA and SQIVND (reference sequence). CDR3 length equals 13 residues. CDR3 coding DNA: TGTGCCAGTAGTCCAACAGGAATACTCGAGCAGTACTTC. Translation gives CASSPTGILEQYF.

The genes are TRBV10-3 and TRBJ2-6, with D unresolved. CDR3 size: 13 residues. The ends were cut back, 7 bases at V and 0 bases at J, with 4 bases in the middle. The germline V gene encodes CDR1 ENHRY and CDR2 SYGVKD. The CDR3, as DNA: TGTGCCATCACGGGCTCTGGGGCCAACGTCCTGACTTTC. It yields the protein CAITGSGANVLTF.

The rearrangement joins TRBV19 to TRBJ1-2; D possibly corresponds to TRBD1 (5 bases). From germline, CDR1 is LNHDA and CDR2 SQIVND (reference sequence). V was cut by 4 bases and J by 8 bases, with 20 bases left in between. The CDR3 is made up of 15 amino acids. For the CDR3, the DNA is TGTGCCAGTAGTAACCCGCGCGGGACCGTTCAAGGCTACACCTTC. Its translation is CASSNPRGTVQGYTF.

J is TRBJ2-2 and V is TRBV7-2; D not certain. This CDR3 has 13 amino acids. V was pared by 6 bases and J by 2 bases, with 7 bases between. Per germline, CDR1 SGHTA and CDR2 FQGNSA. The CDR3 coding sequence is TGTGCCAGCAGTCAACTCAACACCGGGGAGCTGTTTTTT. Amino acid sequence: CASSQLNTGELFF.

The count of this clone is one. This sequence joins TRBV6-6 and TRBJ1-5; weak D call: TRBD1 (6 bases). CDR3 size: 16 residues. Germline-derived CDR1 and CDR2 are MNHNY and SVGAGI (reference sequence). Trimming removed 0 bases at V and 3 bases at J, with 12 bases between. The CDR3 sequence: CASSYSAGVNNQPQHF. The CDR3 DNA reads as TGTGCCAGCAGTTACTCGGCAGGGGTAAACAATCAGCCCCAGCATTTT.

The V call is TRBV27, the J call TRBJ1-5; 9 bases align to TRBD1. The CDR3 runs 15 residues. With 1 base clipped from V and 8 bases from J, the junction kept 6 bases outside the gene matches. In germline, CDR1 is MNHEY, CDR2 SMNVEV (reference sequence). The CDR3 DNA reads TGTGCCAGCAGTTTATGGGGGACAGGGAAAGAGCCCCAGCATTTT. It translates to CASSLWGTGKEPQHF.

The chain is built from TRBV5-1 and TRBJ2-3, with 8 nucleotides matching TRBD2. Germline loops: CDR1 SGHRS, CDR2 YFSETQ. The CDR3 runs 15 residues. The V segment lost 0 bases and the J segment 5 bases; nucleotides outside the gene matches: 5. The CDR3 loop is CASSLVVAGGDTQYF. The CDR3 DNA reads as TGCGCCAGCAGCTTGGTTGTGGCGGGGGGAGATACGCAGTATTTT. Filled out from reference TRBV5-1 and TRBJ2-3, the complete variable domain reads KAGVTQTPRYLIKTRGQQVTLSCSPISGHRSVSWYQQTPGQGLQFLFEYFSETQRNKGNFPGRFSGRQFSNSRSEMNVSTLELGDSALYLCASSLVVAGGDTQYFGPGTRLTVL.

The chain couples TRBV14 to TRBJ1-4; TRBD1 is a possible D gene (5 bases). The CDR3 covers 15 residues. V dropped 2 bases and J dropped 5 bases, with 12 bases sitting between them. Germline V gene sequence: CDR1 SGHDN, CDR2 FVKESK. This CDR3 reads CASSQRWRGNEKLFF. In DNA form, the CDR3 reads TGTGCCAGCAGCCAAAGATGGAGGGGCAATGAAAAACTGTTTTTT.

The CDR3 region is CASSLDRRTNGYTF. DNA of the CDR3: TGTGCCAGCAGCTTAGACAGGAGGACGAATGGCTACACCTTC. The V gene is TRBV11-2, the J gene TRBJ1-2; D uncertain. The germline CDR1 and CDR2 sequences are SGHAT and FQNNGV. V was trimmed by 0 bases and J by 6 bases, leaving 11 bases between them. The CDR3 covers 14 residues.

The chain recombines TRBV6-2 or TRBV6-3 with TRBJ2-3, with no clear D. This CDR3 region has 13 residues. Trimming removed 0 bases from V and 6 bases from J, with 7 bases in between. The germline V gene has CDR1 MNHEY and CDR2 SVGEGT. CDR3 DNA sequence: TGTGCCAGCAGTTACTCGATGAGTGATACGCAGTATTTT. Amino acid sequence: CASSYSMSDTQYF.

This clone came up a few times. A much larger clone sits a single nucleotide away, making a read error possible. The chain is built from TRBV6-4 and TRBJ2-3; 10 bases line up with TRBD2. Per the germline V gene, CDR1 is MRHNA and CDR2 is SNTAGT. V shed 2 bases and J 2 bases; nucleotides not matched to a gene: 1. The CDR3 totals 15 residues. The CDR3 reads CASSDSGGATDTQYF. In nucleotides, the CDR3 is TGTGCCAGCAGTGACAGCGGGGGGGCCACAGATACGCAGTATTTT.

This clone came up once. The V call is TRBV2, the J call TRBJ1-2; weak D call: TRBD1 (6 bases). This CDR3 spans 12 amino acids. Germline assignment: CDR1 SNHLY and CDR2 FYNNEI. Deletions cut 7 bases from V and 2 bases from J, with 8 bases between. Written as DNA, the CDR3 is TGTGCCAGCACCGGACAGAACTATGGCTACACCTTC. Protein: CASTGQNYGYTF.

This chain connects TRBV25-1 to TRBJ2-5, with TRBD2 identical over 7 bases. The CDR3 totals 13 residues. V was clipped by 1 base and J by 7 bases; unmatched bases: 3. Per germline, CDR1 MGHDK and CDR2 SYGVNS. CDR3 protein: CASSELREGTQYF. The CDR3 DNA sequence: TGTGCCAGCAGTGAATTGAGGGAGGGGACCCAGTACTTC. Full variable domain (missing parts from reference TRBV25-1 and TRBJ2-5): EADIYQTPRYLVIGTGKKITLECSQTMGHDKMYWYQQDPGMELHLIHYSYGVNSTEKGDLSSESTVSRIRTEHFPLTLESARPSHTSQYLCASSELREGTQYFGPGTRLLVL.

J is TRBJ2-1 and V is TRBV7-9; TRBD2 is a possible D gene (5 bases). Trimming pared 5 bases from V and 7 bases from J, leaving 21 bases between. The CDR3 has 16 amino acids. In germline, CDR1 is SEHNR, CDR2 FQNEAQ (reference sequence). The CDR3 DNA reads as TGTGCCAGCAGCCAAGTACCACGGGCCGAGGGAAATGAGCAGTTCTTC. It codes for CASSQVPRAEGNEQFF. The variable domain in full, completed from reference TRBV7-9 and TRBJ2-1, reads DTGVSQNPRHKITKRGQNVTFRCDPISEHNRLYWYRQTLGQGPEFLTYFQNEAQLEKSRLLSDRFSAERPKGSFSTLEIQRTEQGDSAMYLCASSQVPRAEGNEQFFGPGTRLTVL.